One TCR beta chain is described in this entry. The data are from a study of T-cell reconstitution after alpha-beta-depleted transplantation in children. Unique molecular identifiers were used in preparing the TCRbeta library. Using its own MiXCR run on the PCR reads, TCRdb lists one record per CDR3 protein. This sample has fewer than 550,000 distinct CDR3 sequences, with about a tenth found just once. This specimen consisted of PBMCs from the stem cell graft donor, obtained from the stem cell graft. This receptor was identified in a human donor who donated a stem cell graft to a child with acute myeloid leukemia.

In nucleotides, the CDR3 is TGCAGCGTCCGTTATAACAATGAGCAGTTCTTC. Amino acids: CSVRYNNEQFF. The chain links TRBV29-1 to TRBJ2-1; D is unclear. This CDR3 has 11 amino acids. Trimming took 6 bases from V and 5 from J, leaving 8 bases between them. Germline lookup yields CDR1 SQVTM and CDR2 ANQGSEA.